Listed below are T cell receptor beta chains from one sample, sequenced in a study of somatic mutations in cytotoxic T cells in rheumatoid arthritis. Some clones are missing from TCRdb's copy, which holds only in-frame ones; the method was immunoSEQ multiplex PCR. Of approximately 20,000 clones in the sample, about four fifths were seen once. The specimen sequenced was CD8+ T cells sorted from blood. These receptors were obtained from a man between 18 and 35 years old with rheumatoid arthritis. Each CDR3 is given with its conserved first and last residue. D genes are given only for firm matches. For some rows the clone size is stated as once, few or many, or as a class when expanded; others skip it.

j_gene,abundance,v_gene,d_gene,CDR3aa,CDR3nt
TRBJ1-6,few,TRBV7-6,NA,CASSLSASVTSPLHF,TGTGCCAGCAGCTTAAGTGCCAGCGTGACTTCACCCCTCCACTTT
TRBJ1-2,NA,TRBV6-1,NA,CASSEVWNGGPYGYTF,TGTGCCAGCAGTGAAGTGTGGAACGGGGGACCTTATGGCTACACCTTC
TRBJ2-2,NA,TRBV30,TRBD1,CAWSEGQWNTGELFF,TGTGCCTGGAGTGAGGGACAGTGGAACACCGGGGAGCTGTTTTTT
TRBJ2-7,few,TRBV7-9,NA,CASSVQGGYYEQYF,TGTGCCAGCAGCGTACAGGGTGGCTACTACGAGCAGTACTTC
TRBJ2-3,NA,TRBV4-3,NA,CASSQRGDTQYF,TGCGCCAGCAGCCAACGGGGAGATACGCAGTATTTT
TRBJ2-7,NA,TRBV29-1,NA,CSVRRGTDSYEQYF,TGCAGCGTTCGAAGGGGGACGGATTCCTACGAGCAGTACTTC
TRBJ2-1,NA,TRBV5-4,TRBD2,CASSSPRLAGLYEQFF,TGTGCCAGCAGCTCGCCCCGACTAGCGGGGTTGTATGAGCAGTTCTTC
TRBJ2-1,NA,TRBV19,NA,CASSIVGYGSYNEQFF,TGTGCCAGTAGTATAGTAGGGTACGGCTCCTACAATGAGCAGTTCTTC
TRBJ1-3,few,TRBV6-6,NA,CASSYEGASGNTIYF,TGTGCCAGCAGTTATGAGGGAGCTTCTGGAAACACCATATATTTT
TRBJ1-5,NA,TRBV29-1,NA,CSVPPTVSNQPQHF,TGCAGCGTTCCCCCGACAGTTAGCAATCAGCCCCAGCATTTT
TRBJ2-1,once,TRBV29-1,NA,CSVEDLGRSYNEQFF,TGCAGCGTTGAGGATTTAGGTCGCTCCTACAATGAGCAGTTCTTC
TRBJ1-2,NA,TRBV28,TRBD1,CASSLRGGTGLDYGYTF,TGTGCCAGCAGTTTAAGAGGGGGGACAGGGTTAGATTATGGCTACACCTTC
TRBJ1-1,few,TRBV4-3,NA,CASSQERGLNTEAFF,TGCGCCAGCAGCCAAGAAAGGGGACTGAACACTGAAGCTTTCTTT
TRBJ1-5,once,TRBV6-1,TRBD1,CASSEEFTGGRQPQHF,TGTGCCAGCAGTGAAGAGTTTACAGGGGGCCGTCAGCCCCAGCATTTT
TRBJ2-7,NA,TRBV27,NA,CASGSGALYEQYF,TGTGCCAGCGGATCAGGGGCACTTTACGAGCAGTACTTC
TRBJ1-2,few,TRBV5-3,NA,CARSFDAQGLSSRGYTF,TGTGCCAGAAGCTTCGATGCCCAGGGTCTCAGCTCTCGTGGCTACACCTTC
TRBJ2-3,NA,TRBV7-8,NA,CASSWDVSTDTQYF,TGTGCCAGCAGCTGGGACGTTAGCACAGATACGCAGTATTTT
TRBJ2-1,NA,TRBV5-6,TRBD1,CASSLVVRDRIYNEQFF,TGTGCCAGCAGCTTGGTGGTCAGGGACAGAATCTACAATGAGCAGTTCTTC
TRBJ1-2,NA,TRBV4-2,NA,CASSQGRDGYTF,TGTGCCAGCAGCCAAGGCAGGGACGGCTACACCTTC
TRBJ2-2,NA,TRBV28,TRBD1,CASSYVGQGSPGELFF,TGTGCCAGCAGTTATGTAGGACAGGGGTCGCCCGGGGAGCTGTTTTTT
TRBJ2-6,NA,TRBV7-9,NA,CASSLVTGSSGANVLTF,TGTGCCAGCAGCTTAGTTACGGGATCCTCTGGGGCCAACGTCCTGACTTTC
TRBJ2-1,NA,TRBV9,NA,CASSVAGAHEQFF,TGTGCCAGCAGCGTAGCGGGGGCCCATGAGCAGTTCTTC
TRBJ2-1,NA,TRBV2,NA,CASSQRTVNNEQFF,TGTGCCAGCAGTCAAAGGACAGTTAACAATGAGCAGTTCTTC
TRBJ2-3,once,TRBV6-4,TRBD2,CASSERGGRADTQYF,TGTGCCAGCAGTGAGCGGGGGGGCAGGGCAGATACGCAGTATTTT
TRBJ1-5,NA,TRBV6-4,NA,CASSEGSNQPQHF,TGTGCCAGCAGCGAGGGGAGCAATCAGCCCCAGCATTTT
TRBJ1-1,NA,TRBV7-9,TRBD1,CASSVVQTGGSEAFF,TGTGCCAGCAGCGTAGTTCAGACAGGGGGCTCTGAAGCTTTCTTT
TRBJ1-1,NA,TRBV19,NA,CASIFGGTEAFF,TGTGCCAGTATCTTTGGGGGAACTGAAGCTTTCTTT
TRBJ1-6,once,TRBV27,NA,CASSLGQSNSPLHF,TGTGCCAGCAGTTTAGGACAGTCAAATTCACCCCTCCACTTT
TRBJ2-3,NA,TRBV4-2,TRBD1,CASSQLRTGRLDTQYF,TGTGCCAGCAGCCAACTCAGGACAGGGCGGTTAGATACGCAGTATTTT
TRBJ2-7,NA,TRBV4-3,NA,CASSQDLGYQEQYF,TGCGCCAGCAGCCAAGATTTGGGGTACCAGGAGCAGTACTTC
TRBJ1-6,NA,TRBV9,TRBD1,CASSNRDRGLSPLHF,TGTGCCAGCAGCAACCGGGACAGGGGGCTCTCACCCCTCCACTTT
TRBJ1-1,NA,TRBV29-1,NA,CSAGGTEAFF,TGCAGCGCCGGCGGCACTGAAGCTTTCTTT
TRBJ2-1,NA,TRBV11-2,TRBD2,CASSLDQGIAGGDNEQFF,TGTGCCAGCAGCTTAGATCAGGGGATAGCGGGGGGGGACAATGAGCAGTTCTTC
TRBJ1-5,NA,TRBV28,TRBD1,CASSFRDRGNQPQHF,TGTGCCAGCAGTTTCAGGGACAGGGGCAATCAGCCCCAGCATTTT
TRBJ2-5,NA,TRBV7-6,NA,CASSPWRGASETQYF,TGTGCCAGCAGCCCTTGGCGGGGAGCTTCTGAGACCCAGTACTTC
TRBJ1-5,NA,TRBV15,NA,CATKDVYSNQPQHF,TGTGCCACCAAGGACGTATATAGCAATCAGCCCCAGCATTTT
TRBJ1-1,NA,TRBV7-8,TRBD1,CASSLFRGTESHRAFF,TGTGCCAGCAGCTTATTCCGGGGGACAGAGAGTCACAGAGCTTTCTTT
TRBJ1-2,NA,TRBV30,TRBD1,CAWSQGGGGYTF,TGTGCCTGGAGTCAAGGAGGGGGCGGCTACACCTTC
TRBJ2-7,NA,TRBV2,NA,CASSDRYEQYF,TGTGCCAGCAGTGACAGATACGAGCAGTACTTC
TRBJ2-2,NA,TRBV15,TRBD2,CATSRTSGVTGELFF,TGTGCCACCAGCAGGACTAGCGGGGTTACCGGGGAGCTGTTTTTT
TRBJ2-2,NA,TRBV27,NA,CASSNLAARGLAGELFF,TGTGCCAGCAGTAATTTGGCGGCCCGGGGTTTAGCCGGGGAGCTGTTTTTT
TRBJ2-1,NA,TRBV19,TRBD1,CASSTGQVGSDEQFF,TGTGCCAGTAGTACGGGACAGGTCGGTTCTGATGAGCAGTTCTTC
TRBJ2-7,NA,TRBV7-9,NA,CASSLEWDEQYF,TGTGCCAGCAGCTTAGAATGGGACGAGCAGTACTTC
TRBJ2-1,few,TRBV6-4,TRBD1,CASSDGTGGNEQFF,TGTGCCAGCAGTGACGGGACAGGGGGCAATGAGCAGTTCTTC
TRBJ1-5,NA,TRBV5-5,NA,CASSLGFSNQPQHF,TGTGCCAGCAGCTTGGGGTTCAGTAATCAGCCCCAGCATTTT
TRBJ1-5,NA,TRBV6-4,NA,CASSDSTEGPQHF,TGTGCCAGCAGTGACTCTACAGAGGGACCCCAGCATTTT
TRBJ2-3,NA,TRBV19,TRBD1,CASSIGQGVTDTQYF,TGTGCCAGTAGTATCGGGCAGGGGGTCACAGATACGCAGTATTTT
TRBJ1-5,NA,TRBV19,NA,CASRRTSNQPQHF,TGTGCCAGCAGACGGACTAGCAATCAGCCCCAGCATTTT